Listed here are 14 T cell receptor beta chains from one sample, sequenced in a study of blood T cell repertoires in COVID-19. TCRdb's copy holds only in-frame clones and misses some; the assay was immunoSEQ multiplex PCR. The sample lists about 190,000 clones; 75% to 95% were seen once. The sequenced material came from peripheral blood. Receptors were obtained from a man between 45 and 60 years old with acute or convalescent COVID-19.

This sequence joins TRBV7-9 and TRBJ1-3; D unclear. V was shortened by 1 base and J by 0 bases, with 10 bases between the two germline ends. Germline assignment: CDR1 SEHNR and CDR2 FQNEAQ (reference sequence). The CDR3 has 16 amino acids. For the CDR3, the DNA is TGTGCCAGCAGCTTAGGGCCACAAGACTCTGGAAACACCATATATTTT. It codes for CASSLGPQDSGNTIYF.

The V and J genes are TRBV29-1 and TRBJ2-7; 9 bases match TRBD1. Germline CDR1 reads SQVTM; CDR2 reads ANQGSEA. V dropped 6 bases and J dropped 5; count of bases not matched to a gene: 8. CDR3 length: 13 residues. The CDR3 DNA is TGCAGCGTATTTAACAGGGGGCCAGACGAGCAGTACTTC. Amino acids: CSVFNRGPDEQYF.

Regarding this clone: A junction end diverges from the germline sequence, so it may reflect a read error. This sequence joins TRBV28 and TRBJ1-5; possible D gene TRBD1, 5 bases. The CDR3 spans 12 residues. Germline assignment: CDR1 MDHEN and CDR2 SYDVKM. As DNA, the CDR3 is TGTGCCAGCCAGGGTAGCCATCAGCCCCAGCATTTT. Translating it yields CASQGSHQPQHF.

The chain is built from TRBV11-2 and TRBJ2-3; 7 bases map to TRBD2. CDR1 and CDR2 (germline): SGHAT, FQNNGV. Trimming took 1 base from V and 3 from J; bases not matched to a gene: 13. The CDR3 covers 18 residues. The CDR3 nucleotides read TGTGCCAGCAGCTTAGTGGTTACAGCGGGATCCGGGACAGATACGCAGTATTTT. This encodes CASSLVVTAGSGTDTQYF. Based on the CDR3 plus reference TRBV11-2 and TRBJ2-3, the full variable domain is EAGVAQSPRYKIIEKRQSVAFWCNPISGHATLYWYQQILGQGPKLLIQFQNNGVVDDSQLPKDRFSAERLKGVDSTLKIQPAKLEDSAVYLCASSLVVTAGSGTDTQYFGPGTRLTVL.

The chain is built from TRBV10-3 and TRBJ1-5, with 7 nucleotides matching TRBD1. CDR3 length: 15 residues. Trimming removed 6 bases from V and 0 bases from J; junction bases left unmatched: 5. In germline, CDR1 is ENHRY, CDR2 SYGVKD. The CDR3 sequence is CAIRPGQNSNQPQHF. CDR3 coding DNA: TGTGCCATCAGGCCGGGACAGAATAGCAATCAGCCCCAGCATTTT.

This clone appeared once. This sequence joins TRBV28 and TRBJ2-7, with TRBD1 as a possible D gene (6 bases). Germline lookup yields CDR1 MDHEN and CDR2 SYDVKM. The V and J ends lost 6 bases and 6 bases respectively, with 15 bases between them. This CDR3 spans 13 amino acids. The chain's CDR3 is CASSPTGTLEQYV. The DNA for the CDR3 is TGTGCCAGCAGCCCGACCGGGACACTCGAGCAGTACGTC.

The chain is built from TRBV6-5 and TRBJ2-2; D uncertain. Per the germline V gene, CDR1 is MNHEY and CDR2 is SVGAGI. The CDR3 runs to 14 residues. Trimming took 2 bases from V and 2 from J, leaving 6 bases between them. The CDR3 sequence is CASSYPTNTGELFF. The CDR3 DNA follows: TGTGCCAGCAGTTACCCCACAAACACCGGGGAGCTGTTTTTT.

Concerning this clone itself: The identical CDR3 is also encoded by other nucleotide sequences in the sample. The J gene is TRBJ1-1, the V gene TRBV7-2; D is ambiguous. V was clipped by 1 base and J by 1 base, with 7 bases between them. This CDR3 spans 14 amino acids. Germline CDR1 SGHTA, CDR2 FQGNSA. CDR3 amino acids: CASSLGLANTEAFF. CDR3 nucleotide sequence: TGTGCCAGCAGCTTAGGGCTTGCGAACACTGAAGCTTTCTTT.

The chain uses TRBV28 and TRBJ1-2; possibly TRBD1 for D (6 bases). This CDR3 is built from 13 residues. Germline CDR1 reads MDHEN; CDR2 reads SYDVKM. Deletions cut 5 bases from V and 6 bases from J, with 13 bases between. As DNA, the CDR3 is TGTGCCAGCAGTCCCCGGGGGGCCCATGGCTACACCTTC. The encoded protein is CASSPRGAHGYTF.

This clone appeared a single time. This chain links TRBV7-2 with TRBJ1-2; the match to TRBD1 covers 7 bases. Germline loops: CDR1 SGHTA, CDR2 FQGNSA. J was trimmed by 7 bases and V by 0 bases; bases with no gene match: 8. The CDR3 has 15 amino acids. In DNA, the CDR3 is TGTGCCAGCAGCTTAGCTGGGGACAGTACTATTGGCTACACCTTC. Protein product: CASSLAGDSTIGYTF.

The rearrangement links TRBV6-5 to TRBJ2-3; TRBD2 agrees at 7 bases. After removal of 2 bases from V and 0 bases from J, the junction contained 5 bases not matched to a gene. This CDR3 contains 16 residues. Germline values: CDR1 MNHEY, CDR2 SVGAGI. The CDR3: CASSYTGLFSTDTQYF. The CDR3 coding sequence is TGTGCCAGCAGTTACACGGGACTATTTAGCACAGATACGCAGTATTTT.

The chain uses TRBV27 and TRBJ2-1, with 14 bases that match TRBD2. The CDR3 spans 19 residues. Germline V CDR1 and CDR2: MNHEY, SMNVEV (reference sequence). Unmatched junction bases numbered 8, after V lost 4 bases and J lost 0 bases. The chain's CDR3 is CASSWRTSGRFSSYNEQFF. The CDR3 DNA follows: TGTGCCAGCAGTTGGAGGACTAGCGGGAGGTTCAGCTCCTACAATGAGCAGTTCTTC.

CDR3 residues: CASSPGVVAGAQETQYF. Here the CDR3 DNA reads TGTGCCAGCAGCCCCGGGGTGGTAGCGGGGGCCCAAGAGACCCAGTACTTC. The chain uses TRBV7-9 and TRBJ2-5; TRBD2 matches at 9 bases. CDR1 SEHNR and CDR2 FQNEAQ come from the germline V gene (reference sequence). With 5 bases clipped from V and 1 base from J, the junction kept 11 bases outside the gene matches. The CDR3 is 17 residues long.

The rearrangement joins TRBV12-3 or TRBV12-4 to TRBJ1-3; no clear D. The CDR3 covers 13 residues. The germline V and J ends were trimmed by 7 bases and 4 bases, with 11 bases remaining between them. CDR3 coding DNA: TGTGCCAGCAAGACAATCCCGGGAAACACCATATATTTT. This codes for CASKTIPGNTIYF.